These 2 T cell receptor beta chains were sequenced from one sample in a study of T-cell memory formation after mild COVID-19. TCRdb fed the 5' RACE reads into MiXCR, producing one record per CDR3 protein. The sample has tens of thousands of distinct CDR3 sequences; roughly 16% are singletons. Sequenced material: PBMCs or a T cell subset sorted from them (not recorded which). These receptor sequences come from a man younger than 35 who had mild COVID-19 (a few samples of this study predate the infection). Cell type and time point are not known.

The table lists this clonotype with a few counts. This sequence joins TRBV20-1 and TRBJ2-7, with 8 bases fitting TRBD2. The ends lost 3 bases at V and 4 bases at J; junction bases unmatched: 11. CDR1 and CDR2 (germline): DFQATT, SNEGSKA (reference sequence). This CDR3 is built from 15 residues. DNA for the CDR3: TGCAGTGCTAGGTCGGCTAGCGGGCTACCTTACGAGCAGTACTTC. It yields the protein CSARSASGLPYEQYF.

This clonotype was seen at least ten times. The chain joins TRBV5-1 to TRBJ2-3, with D maybe TRBD2 (5 bases). The germline V gene encodes CDR1 SGHRS and CDR2 YFSETQ. Deletions cut 0 bases from V and 2 bases from J, with 10 bases between. This CDR3 spans 15 amino acids. The CDR3 loop reads CASSLEGENTDTQYF. CDR3 nucleotide sequence: TGCGCCAGCAGCTTGGAGGGAGAGAACACAGATACGCAGTATTTT.